The 19 T cell receptor beta chains in this list originate from one sample, sequenced in a study of T-cell memory formation after mild COVID-19. TCRdb redid the calling of the 5' RACE reads with MiXCR, one entry per CDR3 protein. The data contain around 400,000 distinct CDR3 sequences, around 24% of them singletons. The material sequenced was PBMCs or a T cell subset sorted from them (not recorded which). These receptors originate from an adult woman who had mild COVID-19 (a few samples of this study predate the infection). Cell type and time point are not known.

The chain links TRBV30 to TRBJ1-3, with a tentative D call TRBD1 (6 bases). CDR3 length: 12 residues. Germline V CDR1 and CDR2: GTSNPN, SVGIG (reference sequence). Deletions cut 8 bases from V and 1 base from J, with 9 bases between. The CDR3 bases are TGTGCCCGACAGGAGTCTGGAAACACCATATATTTT. It translates to CARQESGNTIYF.

In nucleotides, the CDR3 is TGCGCCAGCAGCTTCGACGGTGATCAGCCCCAGCATTTT. Translation gives CASSFDGDQPQHF. The chain recombines TRBV5-1 with TRBJ1-5, with D unresolved. The CDR3 covers 13 residues. V was trimmed by 2 bases and J by 5 bases, leaving 8 bases between them. Germline CDR1 is SGHRS and CDR2 is YFSETQ.

The chain combines TRBV7-2 with TRBJ1-3, with TRBD1 identical over 7 bases. Germline CDR1 reads SGHTA; CDR2 reads FQGNSA. The CDR3 is 13 residues long. The V and J ends lost 6 bases and 4 bases, in that order; junction bases with no gene match: 3. Here the CDR3 DNA reads TGTGCCAGCAGGGCAGGGGGAGGAAACACCATATATTTT. This encodes CASRAGGGNTIYF.

The chain is built from TRBV5-5 and TRBJ2-7, with 8 bases identical to TRBD2. The germline CDR1 and CDR2 sequences are SGHKS and YYEKEE (reference sequence). V was pared by 4 bases and J by 7 bases, with 16 bases of the junction left unmatched. The CDR3 is 16 residues long. CDR3 sequence: CASSTTPGLEFSEQYF. The CDR3 nucleotides are TGTGCCAGCAGCACGACCCCGGGACTAGAGTTTAGTGAGCAGTACTTC.

The V call is TRBV4-1, the J call TRBJ2-7, with D unresolved. This CDR3 is 14 amino acids long. Germline-derived CDR1 and CDR2 are MGHRA and YSYEKL. The germline V and J ends were trimmed by 1 base and 2 bases, with 9 bases remaining between them. The CDR3 bases are TGCGCCAGCAGCCAAGGACCGTCGACCTACGAGCAGTACTTC. It is translated as CASSQGPSTYEQYF.

V usage is TRBV24-1 and J usage is TRBJ1-2; 11 nucleotides line up with TRBD1. CDR3 length equals 15 residues. The germline V gene has CDR1 KGHDR and CDR2 SFDVKD. The junction had 3 bases not matched to a gene; V was cut back by 4 bases and J by 3 bases. CDR3 region: CATSDWTGGDYGYTF. DNA of the CDR3: TGTGCCACCAGTGACTGGACAGGGGGCGACTATGGCTACACCTTC.

The genes are TRBV7-9 and TRBJ2-3, with TRBD2 matching over 9 bases. Looked up from germline, CDR1 is SEHNR and CDR2 is FQNEAQ (reference sequence). The V segment lost 4 bases and the J segment 3 bases; nucleotides outside the gene matches: 5. The CDR3 consists of 15 residues. In nucleotides, the CDR3 is TGTGCCAGCAGCTCTAGCGGGGTCGGGACAGATACGCAGTATTTT. It specifies CASSSSGVGTDTQYF.

This clonotype has only a few counts. This chain connects TRBV30 to TRBJ2-3, with 7 bases fitting TRBD2. The CDR3 runs to 11 residues. Trimming took 4 bases from V and 5 from J; bases not matched to a gene: 0. Germline-derived CDR1 and CDR2 are GTSNPN and SVGIG (reference sequence). CDR3 DNA sequence: TGTGCCTGGACGGGGGGAGATACGCAGTATTTT. This gives the protein CAWTGGDTQYF.

This clonotype was observed a few times. This chain links TRBV7-9 with TRBJ1-1; no reliable D call. The CDR3 extends over 16 amino acids. V was cut by 4 bases and J by 2 bases, with 17 bases left in between. In germline, CDR1 is SEHNR, CDR2 FQNEAQ (reference sequence). CDR3 residues: CASSSRRARGNTEAFF. The DNA of the CDR3 is TGTGCCAGCAGCTCCAGGAGGGCACGAGGAAACACTGAAGCTTTCTTT.

This clonotype was detected only a few times. The chain links TRBV3-1 to TRBJ1-2, with D tentatively TRBD1 (6 bases). The CDR3 runs to 18 residues. Germline assignment: CDR1 LGHDT and CDR2 YNNKEL (reference sequence). Deletions cut 1 base from V and 4 bases from J, with 22 bases between. The CDR3 here is CASSQVGAGAKGSYGYTF. DNA of the CDR3: TGTGCCAGCAGCCAAGTTGGGGCAGGGGCCAAAGGGTCCTATGGCTACACCTTC. Using reference TRBV3-1 and TRBJ1-2 for the parts outside the CDR3, the full variable domain is DTAVSQTPKYLVTQMGNDKSIKCEQNLGHDTMYWYKQDSKKFLKIMFSYNNKELIINETVPNRFSPKSPDKAHLNLHINSLELGDSAVYFCASSQVGAGAKGSYGYTFGSGTRLTVV.

The sample holds a few counts of this clonotype. The rearrangement joins TRBV4-2 to TRBJ2-7, with unresolved D. Trimming took off 2 bases at V and 5 bases at J, with 7 bases between the two ends. Looked up from germline, CDR1 is LGHNA and CDR2 is YNFKEQ. This CDR3 has 12 residues. The CDR3 region is CASSQSNDEQYF. The CDR3 DNA follows: TGTGCCAGCAGCCAATCGAACGACGAGCAGTACTTC.

The chain is built from TRBV11-2 and TRBJ2-7; 10 bases are a match to TRBD2. Germline V gene sequence: CDR1 SGHAT, CDR2 FQNNGV. The CDR3 totals 11 residues. V lost 11 bases, J lost 6 bases, and 4 bases stayed unmatched. DNA of the CDR3: TGTGCCCAGCGACTAGCGGGCGAGCAGTACTTC. As protein: CAQRLAGEQYF.

This rearrangement joins TRBV20-1 to TRBJ2-5; 10 positions match TRBD2. With 3 bases clipped from V and 5 bases from J, the junction kept 15 bases outside the gene matches. Germline CDR1 and CDR2: DFQATT and SNEGSKA (reference sequence). This CDR3 has 17 residues. The CDR3 is CSAREGLAGARRETQYF. In nucleotides, the CDR3 is TGCAGTGCTAGGGAGGGCCTAGCGGGAGCCCGGAGGGAGACCCAGTACTTC.

This clonotype showed up just a few times. One base away lies a much larger clone, so this may be a sequencing read error. The chain couples TRBV2 to TRBJ1-1; D remains unclear. CDR3 length: 13 residues. Germline CDR1 is SNHLY and CDR2 is FYNNEI. The V gene lost 1 base and the J gene lost 1 base, with 4 bases spanning the gap. For the CDR3, the DNA is TGTGCCAGCAGTGAAGGGGAGAACACTGAAGCTTTCTTT. Protein product: CASSEGENTEAFF.

This chain connects TRBV15 to TRBJ2-1; no reliable D call. V shed 1 base and J shed 3 bases, with 22 bases lying between them. In germline, CDR1 is LNHNV, CDR2 YYDKDF (reference sequence). The CDR3 has 19 amino acids. The CDR3 sequence is CATSRGKGPRQPRYNEQFF. In nucleotides, the CDR3 is TGTGCCACCAGCAGAGGGAAAGGGCCAAGGCAACCCCGCTACAATGAGCAGTTCTTC.

V gene TRBV25-1 combines with J gene TRBJ2-3; the D call may be TRBD1 or TRBD2 (5 bases each). CDR1 is MGHDK and CDR2 is SYGVNS in the germline V gene. This CDR3 is 18 amino acids long. Trimming took off 3 bases at V and 2 bases at J, with 21 bases between the two ends. The CDR3 reads CASSEGVDRNRDTDTQYF. CDR3 in DNA: TGTGCCAGCAGTGAGGGGGTCGATCGGAACAGAGACACAGATACGCAGTATTTT.

This clonotype showed up just a few times. The J gene is TRBJ2-1, the V gene TRBV24-1, with D perhaps TRBD2 (5 bases). The germline V and J ends were trimmed by 9 bases and 8 bases, with 16 bases remaining between them. CDR3 size: 13 residues. Germline CDR1 is KGHDR and CDR2 is SFDVKD. The CDR3 loop reads CATAAGGAYEQFF. DNA of the CDR3: TGTGCCACCGCAGCAGGAGGAGCGTATGAGCAGTTCTTC.

The gene calls are TRBV20-1 and TRBJ2-2; D not certain. CDR3 length: 13 residues. Per germline, CDR1 DFQATT and CDR2 SNEGSKA (reference sequence). The CDR3 loop reads CAKRKAITGELFF. CDR3 bases: TGCGCGAAACGGAAGGCGATCACCGGGGAGCTGTTTTTT.

This clonotype was seen only a few times. The chain links TRBV12-3 or TRBV12-4 to TRBJ2-4; D may be TRBD1 or TRBD2 (7 bases each). The ends were cut back, 3 bases at V and 5 bases at J, with 17 bases in the middle. The CDR3 runs to 16 residues. CDR3 sequence reads: CASSFLQGRGQNIQYF. The DNA for the CDR3 is TGTGCCAGCAGTTTTTTACAGGGGAGGGGGCAAAACATTCAGTACTTC.